Presented here are 3 T cell receptor beta chains from one specimen sequenced in a study of T cell responses to AZD1222 COVID-19 vaccine. Sequencing used immunoSEQ multiplex PCR; TCRdb keeps in-frame clones, though not all of them. The sample includes 70,000 to 95,000 clones, 85% to 95% of them seen just once. The sample was peripheral blood, taken 28 days after the second AZD1222 dose. The receptors were gathered from an adult who received the AZD1222 COVID-19 vaccine.

The rearrangement links TRBV5-6 to TRBJ2-7; a weak D match, TRBD2 (5 bases). The CDR3 spans 13 residues. Germline V gives CDR1 SGHDT, CDR2 YYEEEE. The V gene lost 4 bases and the J gene lost 3 bases, with 11 bases spanning the gap. The CDR3 nucleotides are TGTGCCAGCAGCGGACTTTCTATCTACGAGCAGTACTTC. It encodes CASSGLSIYEQYF.

This clone has a single count. The chain is built from TRBV3-1 (or the pseudogene TRBV3-2) and TRBJ1-2; 11 bases align to TRBD1. Trimming cost V 2 bases and J 7 bases; bases outside gene matches: 9. This CDR3 is 16 amino acids long. Germline loops: CDR1 LGHDT, CDR2 YNNKEL (reference sequence). This chain's CDR3 is CASSQPLDRGRAGYTF. The CDR3 DNA sequence: TGTGCCAGCAGCCAACCCCTGGACAGGGGGCGGGCTGGCTACACCTTC.

The chain combines TRBV2 with TRBJ1-6; D perhaps matches TRBD1 (5 bases). CDR3 length: 15 residues. V lost 3 bases to trimming and J lost 5 bases, with 11 bases between them. From germline, CDR1 is SNHLY and CDR2 FYNNEI. CDR3: CASSDGDVHNSPLHF. The CDR3 DNA reads TGTGCCAGCAGTGATGGGGACGTCCATAATTCACCCCTCCACTTT.